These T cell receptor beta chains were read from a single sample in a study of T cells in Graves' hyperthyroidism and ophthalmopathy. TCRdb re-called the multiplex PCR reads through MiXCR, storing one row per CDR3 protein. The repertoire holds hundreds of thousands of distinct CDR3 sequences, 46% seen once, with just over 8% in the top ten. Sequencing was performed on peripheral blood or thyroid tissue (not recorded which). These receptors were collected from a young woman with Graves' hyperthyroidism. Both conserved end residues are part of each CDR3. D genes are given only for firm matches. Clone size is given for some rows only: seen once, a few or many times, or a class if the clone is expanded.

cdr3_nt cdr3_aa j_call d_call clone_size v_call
TGTGCCAGCGTTGACCCGACAGGTGGCTATGGCTACACCTTC CASVDPTGGYGYTF TRBJ1-2 NA NA TRBV25-1
TGCAGCGTTGAAGGGGGCGGGAATATCGATGAGCAGTTCTTC CSVEGGGNIDEQFF TRBJ2-1 NA NA TRBV29-1
TGTGCCGACCGGGGGGGACAAAGGATAGAGACCCAGTACTTC CADRGGQRIETQYF TRBJ2-5 TRBD2 NA TRBV19
TGTGCCAGCAGTGAATTGCGCACGAGCTCTGGAAACACCATATATTTT CASSELRTSSGNTIYF TRBJ1-3 NA many TRBV2
TGTGCCGTCGGACAGGGGCGGCCCCAGCATTTT CAVGQGRPQHF TRBJ1-5 TRBD1 NA TRBV10-3
TGTGCCAGCAGCTACACCTTTCCGGGAGGGGCCTACGAGCAGTACTTC CASSYTFPGGAYEQYF TRBJ2-7 TRBD2 once TRBV2
TGCAGTGCTAGAGTAGGGGCGGGTGGCATAGGCAATCAGCCCCAGCATTTT CSARVGAGGIGNQPQHF TRBJ1-5 NA NA TRBV20-1
TGTGCCAGCAGTCCTGGGGGAGGATTTAATCAGCCCCAGCATTTT CASSPGGGFNQPQHF TRBJ1-5 NA NA TRBV7-9
TGTGCCAGCACTTCCGGGTTTTCCCTCCAAGAGACCCAGCATTTT CASTSGFSLQETQHF TRBJ1-5 NA NA TRBV2
TGTGCCAGCAGGCCGACTAGCGAAATCGGCTACGAGCAGTACTTC CASRPTSEIGYEQYF TRBJ2-7 TRBD2 once TRBV7-2
TGTGCCAGCAGCGTTGGTGACATAGGAGAGACCCAGTACTTC CASSVGDIGETQYF TRBJ2-5 NA NA TRBV11-2
TGCAGTGCCCTGACAGGGACGAATTCACCCCTCCACTTT CSALTGTNSPLHF TRBJ1-6 TRBD1 few TRBV20-1
TGTGCCAGCAGCTTAGATGTAGGCCTGAACACTGAAGCTTTCTTT CASSLDVGLNTEAFF TRBJ1-1 NA NA TRBV7-6
TGTGCCAGCAGTGTGTCAGGAGAAGCTTTCTTT CASSVSGEAFF TRBJ1-1 NA NA TRBV27
TGTGCCAGCAGTACAGGAGATACGCAGTATTTT CASSTGDTQYF TRBJ2-3 NA NA TRBV2
TGTGCCAGCTCACCACTTAACAGCAGACGAATGAACACTGAAGCTTTCTTT CASSPLNSRRMNTEAFF TRBJ1-1 NA once TRBV9
TGTGCCAGCAGGAGGAGGGACAGGGGTGGTGAGCAGTACTTC CASRRRDRGGEQYF TRBJ2-7 TRBD1 few TRBV2
TGTGCCAGCAGCCAACTACAGGGGTATGGCTACACCTTC CASSQLQGYGYTF TRBJ1-2 TRBD1 many TRBV14
TGTGCCACCAGTGATTCCGGACTAGCGGGAGGGCAAGAGACCCAGTACTTC CATSDSGLAGGQETQYF TRBJ2-5 TRBD2 NA TRBV24-1
TGTGCCAGCAGTGAGCGGTCCCGGTCAGGGCCGTTGGCTTTCTTT CASSERSRSGPLAFF TRBJ1-1 NA few TRBV2
TGTGCCAGCAGCGTAGGACAGCACTACGAGCAGTACTTC CASSVGQHYEQYF TRBJ2-7 NA many TRBV9
TGTGCCAGTGCACCCCAGGGGAATCAGCCCCAGCATTTT CASAPQGNQPQHF TRBJ1-5 NA NA TRBV19
TGTGCCAGTAGTAGCCAGGATAATTCACCCCTCCACTTT CASSSQDNSPLHF TRBJ1-6 NA few TRBV19
TGTGCCACCAGCAGATGGGGACTAGCGGGAGGTGGGACCCAGTACTTC CATSRWGLAGGGTQYF TRBJ2-5 TRBD2 once TRBV15
TGTGCCAGCAGCCCGGGACAGGGTATCACTGAAGCTTTCTTT CASSPGQGITEAFF TRBJ1-1 TRBD1 NA TRBV9
TGCAGCGCCACACCGGGGCCGGAGACCCAGTACTTC CSATPGPETQYF TRBJ2-5 NA once TRBV29-1
TGTGCCAGCAGCTTAGACCAGGGAGTTAACTATGGCTACACCTTC CASSLDQGVNYGYTF TRBJ1-2 NA NA TRBV7-2
TGCGCCAGCAGCCACGACAGGGCCCTCTACGAGCAGTACTTC CASSHDRALYEQYF TRBJ2-7 TRBD1 NA TRBV2
TGTGCCAGCAGTTCTCAGGGGGCTGGCTACACCTTC CASSSQGAGYTF TRBJ1-2 TRBD1 few TRBV13
TGCAGTGCTAGAGTTACGGGGCAAGAGACCCAGTACTTC CSARVTGQETQYF TRBJ2-5 NA NA TRBV20-1
TGTGCCACCAGCAGAGGACATCCCTCTGGGGCCAACGTCCTGACTTTC CATSRGHPSGANVLTF TRBJ2-6 NA NA TRBV15
TGTGCCACCAGTGATGCCGGGACAGGGGAGCAGTACTTC CATSDAGTGEQYF TRBJ2-7 TRBD1 NA TRBV24-1
TGCAGTGCTAGAGATGAGACACAGACCAAAGCTAACTATGGCTACACCTTC CSARDETQTKANYGYTF TRBJ1-2 NA NA TRBV20-1
TGTGCCAGCAGCAAGGACAGGGGAGGCACCTACGAGCAGTACTTC CASSKDRGGTYEQYF TRBJ2-7 TRBD1 NA TRBV7-9
TGTGCCATCAGTGAGACTAGCGGGACCTACGAGCAGTACTTC CAISETSGTYEQYF TRBJ2-7 TRBD2 few TRBV10-3
TGTGCCAGCAGCGTAACTCCCGGGGCCGGGGAGCTGTTTTTT CASSVTPGAGELFF TRBJ2-2 NA NA TRBV9
TGTGCCAGCAGCCGGGGGGACGGGACCCAGTACTTC CASSRGDGTQYF TRBJ2-5 TRBD2 NA TRBV7-9
TGTGCCAGCAGCGTAGGGGGCAGTAACTATGGCTACACCTTC CASSVGGSNYGYTF TRBJ1-2 NA many TRBV9
TGTGCCAGCAGTGATTTCCTGACAGGGGATGGGGAGACCCAGTACTTC CASSDFLTGDGETQYF TRBJ2-5 TRBD1 NA TRBV25-1
TGTGCCAGCAGCTTACGGGGCATCCTGTATGGCTACACCTTC CASSLRGILYGYTF TRBJ1-2 NA few TRBV7-9
TGTGCCAGCAGTCGACAGCCTAAAGAGGATTCACCCCTCCACTTT CASSRQPKEDSPLHF TRBJ1-6 NA NA TRBV2
TGTGCCATCAGTAGCGGGATCACAGATACGCAGTATTTT CAISSGITDTQYF TRBJ2-3 TRBD2 few TRBV10-3
TGTGCCAGCAGCTTGGAAGGGACAGGCGTCAATCAGCCCCAGCATTTT CASSLEGTGVNQPQHF TRBJ1-5 TRBD1 NA TRBV25-1